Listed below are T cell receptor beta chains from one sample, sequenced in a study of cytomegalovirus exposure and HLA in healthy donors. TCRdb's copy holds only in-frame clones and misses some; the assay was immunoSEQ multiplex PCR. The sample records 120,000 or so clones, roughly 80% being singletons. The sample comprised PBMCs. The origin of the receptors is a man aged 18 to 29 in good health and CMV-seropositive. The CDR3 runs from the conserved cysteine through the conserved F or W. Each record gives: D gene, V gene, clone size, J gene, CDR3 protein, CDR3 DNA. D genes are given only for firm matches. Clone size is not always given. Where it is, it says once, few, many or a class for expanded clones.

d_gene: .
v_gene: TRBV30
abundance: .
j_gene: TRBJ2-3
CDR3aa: CAQTRDSRGDTQYF
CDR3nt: TGTGCCCAGACCCGGGACTCGAGAGGAGATACGCAGTATTTT

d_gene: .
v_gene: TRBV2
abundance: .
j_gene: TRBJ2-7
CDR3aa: CASREGAEQYF
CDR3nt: TGTGCCAGCAGGGAGGGGGCCGAGCAGTACTTC

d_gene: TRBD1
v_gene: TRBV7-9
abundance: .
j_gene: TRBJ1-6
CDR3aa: CASSLHVGTGLSPLHF
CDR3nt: TGTGCCAGCAGCTTACACGTAGGGACAGGCTTGTCACCCCTCCACTTT

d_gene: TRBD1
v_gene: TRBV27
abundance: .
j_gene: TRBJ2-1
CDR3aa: CASGDRANRGPKYNEQFF
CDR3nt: TGTGCCAGCGGCGACAGGGCGAACAGGGGACCAAAGTACAATGAGCAGTTCTTC

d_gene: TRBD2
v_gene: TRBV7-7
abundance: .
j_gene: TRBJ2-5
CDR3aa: CASSLVGGSATQYF
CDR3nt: TGTGCTAGCAGCTTAGTAGGCGGGAGTGCAACCCAGTACTTC

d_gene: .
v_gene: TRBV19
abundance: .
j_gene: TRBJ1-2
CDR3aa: CASSSDRNDYGYTF
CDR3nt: TGTGCCAGTAGTTCAGATCGAAACGATTATGGCTACACCTTC

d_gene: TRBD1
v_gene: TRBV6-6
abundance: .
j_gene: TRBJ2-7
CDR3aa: CASSYTGGGEQYF
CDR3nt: TGTGCCAGCAGTTATACAGGGGGCGGCGAGCAGTACTTC

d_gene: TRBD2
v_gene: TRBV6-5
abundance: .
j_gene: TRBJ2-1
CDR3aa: CASSYGTRLYNEQFF
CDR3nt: TGTGCCAGCAGTTACGGGACTAGACTTTACAATGAGCAGTTCTTC

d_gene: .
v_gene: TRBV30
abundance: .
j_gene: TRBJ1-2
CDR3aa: CAWSQGPSGATNYGYTF
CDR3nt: TGTGCCTGGAGCCAAGGTCCTTCTGGGGCAACTAACTATGGCTACACCTTC

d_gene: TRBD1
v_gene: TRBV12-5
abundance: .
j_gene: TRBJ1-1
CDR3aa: CASGLHRTGEWDTEAFF
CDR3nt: TGTGCTAGTGGTTTGCACCGCACAGGGGAATGGGACACTGAAGCTTTCTTT

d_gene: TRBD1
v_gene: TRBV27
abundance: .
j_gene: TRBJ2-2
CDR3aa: CASSPSLPDRVAGELFF
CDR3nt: TGTGCCAGCAGCCCAAGTTTACCCGACAGGGTTGCCGGGGAGCTGTTTTTT

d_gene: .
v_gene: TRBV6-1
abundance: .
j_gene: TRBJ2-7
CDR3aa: CASSEWRLYEQYF
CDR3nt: TGTGCCAGCAGTGAATGGAGACTCTACGAGCAGTACTTC

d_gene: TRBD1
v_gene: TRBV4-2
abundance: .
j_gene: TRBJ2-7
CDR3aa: CASSHLQGAEAYEQYF
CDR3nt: TGTGCCAGCAGCCATCTACAGGGGGCGGAAGCCTACGAGCAGTACTTC

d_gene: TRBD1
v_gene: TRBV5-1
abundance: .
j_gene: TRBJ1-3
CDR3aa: CASSLGTGGSGNTIYF
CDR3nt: TGCGCCAGCAGCTTGGGGACAGGGGGTTCTGGAAACACCATATATTTT

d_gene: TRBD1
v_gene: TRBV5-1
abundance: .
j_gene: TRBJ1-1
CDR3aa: CASSLEKGAVEAFF
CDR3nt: TGCGCCAGCAGCTTGGAGAAGGGGGCTGTTGAAGCTTTCTTT

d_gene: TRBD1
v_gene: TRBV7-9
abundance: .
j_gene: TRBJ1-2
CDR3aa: CASSLTGVGYGYTF
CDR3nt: TGTGCCAGCAGCTTAACAGGGGTGGGATATGGCTACACCTTC

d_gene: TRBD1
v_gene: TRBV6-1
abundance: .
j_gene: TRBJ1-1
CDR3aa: CASSQTGVGTEAFF
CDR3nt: TGTGCCAGCAGTCAGACAGGGGTGGGCACTGAAGCTTTCTTT

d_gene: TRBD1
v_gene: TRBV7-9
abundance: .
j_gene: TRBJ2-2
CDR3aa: CSSSSSPGTGTNGELFF
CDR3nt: TGTTCCAGCAGCTCAAGTCCCGGGACAGGGACGAACGGGGAGCTGTTTTTT

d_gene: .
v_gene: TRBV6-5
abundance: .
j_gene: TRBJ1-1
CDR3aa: CASSYAENTEAFF
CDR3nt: TGTGCCAGCAGTTACGCGGAGAACACTGAAGCTTTCTTT

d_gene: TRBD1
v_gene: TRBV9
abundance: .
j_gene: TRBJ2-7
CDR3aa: CASSAPTGGYEQYF
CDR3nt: TGTGCCAGCAGCGCCCCGACAGGGGGCTACGAGCAGTACTTC

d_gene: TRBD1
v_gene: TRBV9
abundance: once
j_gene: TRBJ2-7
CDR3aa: CASSYGTGAYYEQYF
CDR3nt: TGTGCCAGCAGCTACGGGACAGGGGCATATTACGAGCAGTACTTC

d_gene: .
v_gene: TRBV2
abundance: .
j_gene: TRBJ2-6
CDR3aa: CASRVGLSSGANVLTF
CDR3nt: TGTGCCAGCAGGGTTGGACTGAGCTCTGGGGCCAACGTCCTGACTTTC

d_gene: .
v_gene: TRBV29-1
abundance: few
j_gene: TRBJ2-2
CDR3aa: CSAPTGLPGELFF
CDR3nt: TGCAGCGCCCCTACAGGGTTGCCCGGGGAGCTGTTTTTT

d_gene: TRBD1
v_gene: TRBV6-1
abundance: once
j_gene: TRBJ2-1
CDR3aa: CASTSRDRGPYEQFF
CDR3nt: TGTGCCAGCACCTCTCGGGACAGGGGGCCTTATGAGCAGTTCTTC

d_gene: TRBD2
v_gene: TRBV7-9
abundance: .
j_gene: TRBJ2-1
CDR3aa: CASSLETSGVNEQFF
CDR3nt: TGTGCCAGCAGCTTAGAGACTAGCGGCGTCAATGAGCAGTTCTTC

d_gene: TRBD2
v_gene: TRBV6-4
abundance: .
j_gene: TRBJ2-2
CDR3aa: CASSDGTRGSGELFF
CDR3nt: TGTGCCAGCAGTGACGGGACTAGAGGTTCCGGGGAGCTGTTTTTT

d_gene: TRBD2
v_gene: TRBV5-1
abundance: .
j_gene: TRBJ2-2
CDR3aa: CASSFSGETNTGELFF
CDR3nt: TGCGCCAGCAGCTTTAGCGGGGAAACGAACACCGGGGAGCTGTTTTTT

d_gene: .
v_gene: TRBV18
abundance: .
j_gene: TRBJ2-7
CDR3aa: CASSLRSLRETEQYF
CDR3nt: TGTGCCAGCTCTCTTCGATCACTGAGGGAGACGGAGCAGTACTTC

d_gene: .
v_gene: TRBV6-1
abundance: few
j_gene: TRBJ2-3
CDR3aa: CASSARDRSHPGQYF
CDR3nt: TGTGCCAGCAGTGCCCGAGACAGGTCCCACCCGGGGCAGTATTTT

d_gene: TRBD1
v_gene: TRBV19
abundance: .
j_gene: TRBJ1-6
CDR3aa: CASSTRDLTGVGSPLHF
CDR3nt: TGTGCCAGTAGTACTAGGGATCTGACAGGGGTAGGATCACCCCTCCACTTT

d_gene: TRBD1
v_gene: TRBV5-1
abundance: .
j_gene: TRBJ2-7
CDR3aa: CASSPRAGGYEQYF
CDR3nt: TGCGCCAGCAGCCCTAGGGCAGGGGGCTACGAGCAGTACTTC

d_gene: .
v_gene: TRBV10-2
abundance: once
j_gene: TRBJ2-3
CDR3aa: CASSESRADTQYF
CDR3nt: TGCGCCAGCAGTGAGTCCCGGGCAGATACGCAGTATTTT

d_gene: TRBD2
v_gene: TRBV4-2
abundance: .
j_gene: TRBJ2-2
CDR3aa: CASSQNSGGGRELFF
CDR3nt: TGTGCCAGCAGCCAAAATAGCGGGGGGGGGAGGGAGCTGTTTTTT

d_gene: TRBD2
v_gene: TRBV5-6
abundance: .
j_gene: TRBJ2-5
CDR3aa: CASSRQLAGGLNQETQYF
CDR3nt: TGTGCCAGCAGCCGACAACTAGCGGGAGGCCTAAACCAAGAGACCCAGTACTTC

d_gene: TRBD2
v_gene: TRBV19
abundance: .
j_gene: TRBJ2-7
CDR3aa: CASSISSGDYEQYF
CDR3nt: TGTGCCAGTAGTATATCTAGCGGGGACTACGAGCAGTACTTC

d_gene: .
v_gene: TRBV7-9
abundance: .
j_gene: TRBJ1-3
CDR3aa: CASSTKDTGGSGNTIYF
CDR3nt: TGTGCCAGCAGCACCAAGGACACGGGGGGCTCAGGAAACACCATATATTTT

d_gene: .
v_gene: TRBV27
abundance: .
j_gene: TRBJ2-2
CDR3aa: CASSLNRGHTGELFF
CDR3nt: TGTGCCAGCAGTTTAAATCGGGGTCACACCGGGGAGCTGTTTTTT

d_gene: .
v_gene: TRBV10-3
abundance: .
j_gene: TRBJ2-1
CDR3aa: CAISESSGVPNEQFF
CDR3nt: TGTGCCATCAGTGAGTCGTCAGGGGTTCCCAATGAGCAGTTCTTC

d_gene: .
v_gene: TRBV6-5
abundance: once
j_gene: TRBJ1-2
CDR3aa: CASSYSSPGVGGYTF
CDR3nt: TGTGCCAGCAGTTACTCTTCCCCCGGGGTTGGTGGCTACACCTTC

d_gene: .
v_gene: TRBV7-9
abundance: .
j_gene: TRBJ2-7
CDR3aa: CASSSNTGTVDGGEQYF
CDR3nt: TGTGCCAGCAGCTCAAATACCGGGACGGTAGATGGAGGGGAGCAGTACTTC

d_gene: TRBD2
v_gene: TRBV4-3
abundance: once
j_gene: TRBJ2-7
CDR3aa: CASSQATGGGEQYF
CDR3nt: TGCGCCAGCAGCCAAGCAACCGGGGGAGGGGAGCAGTACTTC

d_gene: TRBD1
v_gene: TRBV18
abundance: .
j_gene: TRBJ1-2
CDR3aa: CASSLSGTGIPNYGYTF
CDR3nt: TGTGCCAGCTCACTCTCCGGGACAGGCATCCCTAACTATGGCTACACCTTC

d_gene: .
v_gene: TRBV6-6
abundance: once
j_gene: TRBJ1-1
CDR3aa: CASSLRGGRAEAFF
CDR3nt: TGTGCCAGCAGCCTTAGGGGGGGGAGGGCTGAAGCTTTCTTT

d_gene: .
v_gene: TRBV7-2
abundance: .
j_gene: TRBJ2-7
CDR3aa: CASSLAIGQNYEQYF
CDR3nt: TGTGCCAGCAGCTTAGCTATAGGACAGAATTACGAGCAGTACTTC

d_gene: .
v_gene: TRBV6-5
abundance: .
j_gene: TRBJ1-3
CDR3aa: CASRGLSGNTIYF
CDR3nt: TGTGCCAGCAGGGGACTCTCTGGAAACACCATATATTTT

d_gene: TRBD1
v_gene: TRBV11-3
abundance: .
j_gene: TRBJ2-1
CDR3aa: CASSLYGTGLNEQFF
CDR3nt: TGTGCCAGCAGCTTATATGGGACAGGGTTGAATGAGCAGTTCTTC

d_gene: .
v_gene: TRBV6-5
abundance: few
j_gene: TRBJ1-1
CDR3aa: CASRPILGNTEAFF
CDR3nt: TGTGCCAGCAGGCCCATTCTAGGGAACACTGAAGCTTTCTTT

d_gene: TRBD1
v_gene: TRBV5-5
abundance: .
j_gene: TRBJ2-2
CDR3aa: CASHIRPSGTGNTGELFF
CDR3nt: TGTGCCAGCCATATACGGCCCTCCGGGACAGGGAACACCGGGGAGCTGTTTTTT